One sample yielded the 26 T cell receptor beta chains listed below, sequenced in a study of a mutant IDH1 vaccine in newly diagnosed glioma. Assay used: immunoSEQ multiplex PCR; TCRdb lists only in-frame clones, some missing. Of 80,000 to 100,000 clones in the sample, roughly 80% are singletons; the top ten hold 5.3%. As to time point: baseline, week 1 (first vaccination visit). Described treatment: pre-vaccination baseline after standard-of-care therapy. Sequenced material: PBMCs, taken from a glioma patient treated with radiotherapy, temozolomide or both. Receptors originate from a man in his forties with glioma. Some clones in this sample may be carry-over from other donors' samples.

The rearrangement links TRBV5-1 to TRBJ2-3; D call uncertain. There are 13 residues in the CDR3. V gave up 0 bases and J gave up 4 bases, with 6 bases separating them. Germline CDR1 reads SGHRS; CDR2 reads YFSETQ. The DNA of the CDR3 is TGCGCCAGCAGCTTGGGAGCTGCAGATACGCAGTATTTT. It yields the protein CASSLGAADTQYF.

The chain joins TRBV5-6 to TRBJ2-7; D not resolved. Germline CDR1 is SGHDT and CDR2 is YYEEEE. Trimming left V 2 bases short and J 3 bases short, with 6 bases between. The length of the CDR3 is 12 residues. CDR3 amino acids: CASSFSRYEQYF. CDR3 sequence (DNA): TGTGCCAGCAGCTTTTCCCGCTACGAGCAGTACTTC.

The chain links TRBV19 to TRBJ1-1; 8 bases map to TRBD1. The CDR3 runs to 13 residues. The V and J ends lost 6 bases and 4 bases, in that order; junction bases with no gene match: 4. Germline V lookup: CDR1 LNHDA, CDR2 SQIVND (reference sequence). CDR3 coding DNA: TGTGCCAGTAGCCGACAGGGGCCCACTGAAGCTTTCTTT. Translation: CASSRQGPTEAFF.

The chain uses TRBV5-4 and TRBJ2-3, with D unresolved. The germline V gene has CDR1 SGHNT and CDR2 YYREEE (reference sequence). There are 9 residues in the CDR3. The chain's CDR3 is CDNPDTQYF. CDR3 DNA sequence: TGTGACAATCCAGATACGCAGTATTTT.

The gene calls are TRBV20-1 and TRBJ1-2, with D unclear. There are 11 residues in the CDR3. Germline CDR1 and CDR2: DFQATT and SNEGSKA (reference sequence). Trimming took off 3 bases at V and 4 bases at J, with 6 bases between the two ends. The CDR3 reads CSARDLYGYTF. CDR3 nucleotides: TGCAGTGCTAGGGACCTCTATGGCTACACCTTC.

This clone appeared a few times. The chain uses TRBV29-1 and TRBJ1-3, with no clear D. CDR1 is SQVTM and CDR2 is ANQGSEA in the germline V gene. The CDR3 is 13 residues long. V lost 7 bases and J 3 bases, leaving 13 bases between the germline ends. The CDR3 reads CSGCRALGNTIYF. CDR3 in DNA: TGCAGCGGTTGCCGGGCACTTGGAAACACCATATATTTT.

This clone showed up just once. V and J are TRBV4-1 and TRBJ2-7, with D perhaps matching TRBD2 (6 bases). Germline V gene lookup returns CDR1 MGHRA and CDR2 YSYEKL. The CDR3 contains 16 residues. The V gene lost 4 bases and the J gene lost 0 bases, with 16 bases spanning the gap. The CDR3 is CASSRERDSPSYEQYF. DNA for the CDR3: TGCGCCAGCAGCCGAGAACGGGACTCCCCCTCCTACGAGCAGTACTTC.

The chain couples TRBV19 to TRBJ1-5, with 7 nucleotides matching TRBD1. Germline-derived CDR1 and CDR2 are LNHDA and SQIVND (reference sequence). This CDR3 spans 16 amino acids. V was pared by 5 bases and J by 7 bases, with 14 bases of the junction left unmatched. The CDR3 spells CASSSNGYRGAQPQHF. In DNA form, the CDR3 reads TGTGCCAGTAGTTCCAACGGTTACAGGGGAGCACAGCCCCAGCATTTT. Variable domain in full (rest from reference TRBV19 and TRBJ1-5): DGGITQSPKYLFRKEGQNVTLSCEQNLNHDAMYWYRQDPGQGLRLIYYSQIVNDFQKGDIAEGYSVSREKKESFPLTVTSAQKNPTAFYLCASSSNGYRGAQPQHFGDGTRLSIL.

The chain employs TRBV27 and TRBJ2-5, with D possibly matching TRBD1 (6 bases). The CDR3 contains 14 residues. V lost 4 bases, J lost 1 base, and 10 bases lay in between. CDR1 MNHEY and CDR2 SMNVEV come from the germline V gene (reference sequence). The CDR3: CASSSNRVQETQYF. As DNA, the CDR3 is TGTGCCAGCAGTTCGAACAGGGTCCAAGAGACCCAGTACTTC.

This clone was counted once. The chain carries TRBV2 and TRBJ2-7; 10 positions agree with TRBD2. With 5 bases clipped from V and 5 bases from J, the junction kept 12 bases outside the gene matches. Germline-derived CDR1 and CDR2 are SNHLY and FYNNEI. The CDR3 runs to 16 residues. The CDR3 loop reads CASSPGKLAGTHEQYF. The CDR3 DNA sequence: TGTGCCAGCAGTCCAGGAAAACTAGCGGGGACCCACGAGCAGTACTTC.

CDR3 DNA: TGTGCCAGCAGCCAAAGATCGGCGCGAGGCTACACCTTC. It yields the protein CASSQRSARGYTF. V and J are TRBV7-2 and TRBJ1-2; no firm D call. CDR3 size: 13 residues. V lost 5 bases and J 8 bases, leaving 15 bases between the germline ends. The germline gives CDR1 SGHTA, CDR2 FQGNSA.

The chain employs TRBV2 and TRBJ1-6; 7 nucleotides line up with TRBD1. CDR3 length: 15 amino acids. The junction had 9 bases not matched to a gene; V was cut back by 6 bases and J by 7 bases. Germline CDR1 is SNHLY and CDR2 is FYNNEI. The DNA for the CDR3 is TGTGCCAGCAGCTCAGCGACAGGGTTAAATTCACCCCTCCACTTT. Amino acids: CASSSATGLNSPLHF.

The chain has TRBV2 and TRBJ1-2, with D unclear. The CDR3 is 14 amino acids. From germline, CDR1 is SNHLY and CDR2 FYNNEI. Between the trimmed V and J ends, which lost 4 bases and 4 bases, there was a span of 13 bases. The DNA of the CDR3 is TGTGCCAGCAGTGTTAGGGCCAGAGTCTATGGCTACACCTTC. Amino acids: CASSVRARVYGYTF.

The V and J genes are TRBV19 and TRBJ1-2; D gene ambiguous. Germline CDR1 and CDR2: LNHDA and SQIVND (reference sequence). CDR3 size: 13 residues. Between the trimmed V and J ends, which lost 6 bases and 2 bases, there was a span of 10 bases. CDR3 nucleotide sequence: TGTGCCAGTAGAGCGGACCACAACTATGGCTACACCTTC. Translating it yields CASRADHNYGYTF.

The genes are TRBV7-9 and TRBJ1-2, with TRBD1 as a possible D gene (5 bases). The germline CDR1 and CDR2 sequences are SEHNR and FQNEAQ (reference sequence). There are 14 residues in the CDR3. V shed 5 bases and J shed 4 bases, with 14 bases lying between them. CDR3 nucleotide sequence: TGTGCCAGCAGCCCGTCGGGAGGGACCTATGGCTACACCTTC. Its protein product is CASSPSGGTYGYTF.

The rearrangement uses TRBV7-2 and TRBJ1-2; weak D call: TRBD1 (5 bases). V was shortened by 0 bases and J by 3 bases, with 8 bases between the two germline ends. CDR3 size: 14 residues. Germline V gene sequence: CDR1 SGHTA, CDR2 FQGNSA. CDR3 DNA: TGTGCCAGCAGCTTAGCCGCGGGGGACTATGGCTACACCTTC. Amino acids: CASSLAAGDYGYTF.

The table lists this clone with a count of one. The V and J genes are TRBV5-4 and TRBJ1-2, with 9 bases aligning to TRBD1. The trim removed 4 bases at V and 0 bases at J, leaving 4 bases unmatched. The germline V gene encodes CDR1 SGHNT and CDR2 YYREEE (reference sequence). The CDR3 loop spans 15 amino acids. This chain's CDR3 is CASSQGQGANYGYTF. Here the CDR3 DNA reads TGTGCCAGCAGCCAGGGACAGGGTGCTAACTATGGCTACACCTTC.

This clone was seen a few times. V usage is TRBV19 and J usage is TRBJ1-1; D is ambiguous. V was pared by 6 bases and J by 6 bases, with 17 bases between. The V gene's germline CDR1 is LNHDA and CDR2 SQIVND (reference sequence). The CDR3 consists of 14 residues. The CDR3, as DNA: TGTGCCAGTAGCCCGGCCAAGGGTGCGGCTGAAGCTTTCTTT. It yields the protein CASSPAKGAAEAFF.

This clone was detected once. The chain links TRBV5-1 to TRBJ1-5; 8 bases map to TRBD1. The V and J ends lost 4 bases and 4 bases, in that order; junction bases with no gene match: 4. The CDR3 has 14 amino acids. Germline loops: CDR1 SGHRS, CDR2 YFSETQ. The CDR3: CASSPGTGNQPQHF. The CDR3 nucleotides are TGCGCCAGCAGCCCCGGGACAGGAAATCAGCCCCAGCATTTT.

J is TRBJ1-6 and V is TRBV30; TRBD1 matches at 9 bases. The CDR3 extends over 15 amino acids. With V trimmed by 2 bases and J by 10 bases, 9 bases remained unmatched. CDR1 is GTSNPN and CDR2 is SVGIG in the germline V gene (reference sequence). Written as DNA, the CDR3 is TGTGCCTGGAGTCAACTGGGACAGGGAGACTCACCCCTCCACTTT. Translation gives CAWSQLGQGDSPLHF.

The chain joins TRBV7-8 to TRBJ2-7; D is unresolved. Germline V lookup: CDR1 SGHVS, CDR2 FQNEAQ. Trimming took 4 bases from V and 2 from J, leaving 15 bases between them. The CDR3 consists of 15 residues. The CDR3 spells CASSYPPRTPYEQYF. The CDR3 DNA follows: TGTGCCAGCAGCTACCCCCCCCGGACCCCCTACGAGCAGTACTTC.

The V and J genes are TRBV4-1 and TRBJ1-5; no definite D call. The V end lost 4 bases, the J end lost 1 base, and 11 bases lay between the germline ends. The CDR3 runs 15 residues. Germline V gene lookup returns CDR1 MGHRA and CDR2 YSYEKL. CDR3 sequence: CASSPLARSNQPQHF. CDR3 DNA sequence: TGCGCCAGCAGCCCTTTAGCGCGGAGCAATCAGCCCCAGCATTTT.

The V call is TRBV6-5, the J call TRBJ1-2, with D possibly TRBD1 on 6 matching bases. CDR3 length: 15 amino acids. CDR1 MNHEY and CDR2 SVGAGI come from the germline V gene. The V and J ends lost 8 bases and 3 bases respectively, with 19 bases between them. CDR3 protein: CASAKGGGADYGYTF. CDR3 DNA: TGTGCCAGCGCTAAGGGCGGGGGGGCAGACTATGGCTACACCTTC.

The genes are TRBV30 and TRBJ1-5, with TRBD1 as a possible D gene (6 bases). The germline V and J ends were trimmed by 2 bases and 5 bases, with 7 bases remaining between them. The CDR3 totals 12 residues. CDR1 and CDR2 from the germline V gene are GTSNPN and SVGIG (reference sequence). CDR3 in amino acids: CAWSQGYQPQHF. The DNA of the CDR3 is TGTGCCTGGAGTCAGGGGTATCAGCCCCAGCATTTT.

The chain links TRBV7-8 to TRBJ1-1; weak D call: TRBD1 (5 bases). There are 14 residues in the CDR3. CDR1 and CDR2 (germline): SGHVS, FQNEAQ. V was cut by 5 bases and J by 0 bases, with 10 bases left in between. CDR3 in amino acids: CASSLTVLNTEAFF. CDR3 sequence (DNA): TGTGCCAGCAGCCTGACAGTACTGAACACTGAAGCTTTCTTT.

The chain combines TRBV30 with TRBJ1-3, with D possibly matching TRBD1 (6 bases). CDR1 is GTSNPN, CDR2 SVGIG, per germline (reference sequence). V gave up 5 bases and J gave up 0 bases, with 11 bases separating them. This CDR3 is built from 14 residues. The CDR3 DNA is TGTGCCTGGGGACAGCTCCCCTCTGGAAACACCATATATTTT. It encodes CAWGQLPSGNTIYF. The variable domain in full, completed from reference TRBV30 and TRBJ1-3, reads SQTIHQWPATLVQPVGSPLSLECTVEGTSNPNLYWYRQAAGRGLQLLFYSVGIGQISSEVPQNLSASRPQDRQFILSSKKLLLSDSGFYLCAWGQLPSGNTIYFGEGSWLTVV.